This passage covers 18 T cell receptor beta chains from one sample sequenced in a study of cytomegalovirus exposure and HLA in healthy donors. PCR employed 60 Vbeta and 13 Jbeta primers. Clones were read by immunoSEQ multiplex PCR, and TCRdb kept only the in-frame ones, dropping some. In the table there are roughly 120,000 clones, 70% to 80% of which are singletons. The sequencing input was PBMCs. Source of these receptors: a woman between 18 and 30 years old in good health and CMV-seronegative.

The chain has TRBV19 and TRBJ1-1; 10 bases are a match to TRBD1. Germline values: CDR1 LNHDA, CDR2 SQIVND (reference sequence). The CDR3 is made up of 16 amino acids. The V and J ends lost 4 bases and 0 bases, in that order; junction bases with no gene match: 5. CDR3 nucleotides: TGTGCCAGTAGTACGGGACAGGGGATAGTGAACACTGAAGCTTTCTTT. This sequence encodes CASSTGQGIVNTEAFF. The complete variable domain, with remaining parts taken from reference TRBV19 and TRBJ1-1, reads DGGITQSPKYLFRKEGQNVTLSCEQNLNHDAMYWYRQDPGQGLRLIYYSQIVNDFQKGDIAEGYSVSREKKESFPLTVTSAQKNPTAFYLCASSTGQGIVNTEAFFGQGTRLTVV.

The chain has TRBV7-9 and TRBJ1-1, with D unclear. The germline CDR1 and CDR2 sequences are SEHNR and FQNEAQ (reference sequence). V lost 5 bases, J lost 3 bases, and 10 bases lay in between. The CDR3 is 13 residues long. This CDR3 reads CASSAPLDTEAFF. CDR3 nucleotide sequence: TGTGCCAGCAGCGCACCGCTAGACACTGAAGCTTTCTTT.

The gene calls are TRBV28 and TRBJ1-2, with unresolved D. The length of the CDR3 is 12 residues. V was cut by 1 base and J by 3 bases, with 3 bases left in between. CDR1 and CDR2 (germline): MDHEN, SYDVKM. The CDR3 bases are TGTGCCAGCAGTTTATTCGACTATGGCTACACCTTC. Amino acid sequence: CASSLFDYGYTF.

This clone was detected once. The V call is TRBV2, the J call TRBJ1-2; TRBD1 agrees at 7 bases. The CDR3 consists of 14 residues. V lost 6 bases to trimming and J lost 5 bases; unmatched junction nucleotides: 9. CDR1 is SNHLY, CDR2 FYNNEI, per germline. Here the CDR3 reads CASSDLGRGYGYTF. CDR3 DNA: TGTGCCAGCAGCGACTTGGGCAGGGGGTATGGCTACACCTTC.

Only a few counts were recorded for this clone. The rearrangement links TRBV7-9 to TRBJ2-1; TRBD1 matches 10 bases. Germline-derived CDR1 and CDR2 are SEHNR and FQNEAQ (reference sequence). CDR3 length: 14 amino acids. V lost 3 bases to trimming and J lost 6 bases; unmatched junction nucleotides: 2. The CDR3 is CASSFWTGGNEQFF. DNA of the CDR3: TGTGCCAGCAGCTTCTGGACAGGGGGCAATGAGCAGTTCTTC.

This clone was seen once. CDR3 sequence: CASRGQTTYNEQFF. In DNA, the CDR3 is TGTGCCAGCAGAGGACAGACAACTTACAATGAGCAGTTCTTC. The rearrangement uses TRBV28 and TRBJ2-1, with D tentatively TRBD1 (6 bases). CDR1 is MDHEN and CDR2 is SYDVKM in the germline V gene. V gave up 6 bases and J gave up 4 bases, with 13 bases separating them. CDR3 length: 14 residues.

This clone was recorded a few times. The CDR3 carries no conserved terminal phenylalanine or tryptophan, so it likely arises from a read error. The chain recombines TRBV5-6 with TRBJ1-5; 12 bases are shared with TRBD1. J lost 7 bases, V lost 4 bases, and 3 bases had no gene match. This CDR3 region has 14 residues. Per germline, CDR1 SGHDT and CDR2 YYEEEE. The CDR3 nucleotides are TGTGCCAGCAGCGGGGACAGGGGGCAACAGCCCCAGCATGTT. It codes for CASSGDRGQQPQHV.

This clone was observed a single time. This chain joins TRBV4-1 and TRBJ2-1; 7 positions agree with TRBD1. Germline trimming cut 4 bases from V and 5 bases from J; bases unmatched to any gene: 11. This CDR3 region has 16 residues. The V gene's germline CDR1 is MGHRA and CDR2 YSYEKL. The CDR3 DNA sequence: TGCGCCAGCAGCCTCTACCGGGACAGCCGGGACAATGAGCAGTTCTTC. It specifies CASSLYRDSRDNEQFF.

This rearrangement joins TRBV5-5 to TRBJ1-4; weak D call: TRBD1 (5 bases). Germline V CDR1 and CDR2: SGHKS, YYEKEE (reference sequence). The CDR3 runs to 14 residues. With 4 bases removed from V and 1 base from J, the gap between germline ends came to 8 bases. The CDR3 DNA follows: TGTGCCAGCAGCACTCAGGGAACTAATGAAAAACTGTTTTTT. Translation: CASSTQGTNEKLFF.

The V gene is TRBV5-4, the J gene TRBJ2-2, with 9 positions matching TRBD1. The CDR3 is 16 residues long. The V gene end was trimmed by 4 bases and the J gene end by 5 bases; junction bases not matched to a gene: 9. The germline CDR1 and CDR2 sequences are SGHNT and YYREEE (reference sequence). The chain's CDR3 is CASSPDRGGYTGELFF. The CDR3 coding sequence is TGTGCCAGCAGCCCGGACAGGGGTGGCTATACCGGGGAGCTGTTTTTT. The full variable domain, rest sourced from reference TRBV5-4 and TRBJ2-2, is ETGVTQSPTHLIKTRGQQVTLRCSSQSGHNTVSWYQQALGQGPQFIFQYYREEENGRGNFPPRFSGLQFPNYSSELNVNALELDDSALYLCASSPDRGGYTGELFFGEGSRLTVL.

The rearrangement links TRBV11-2 to TRBJ1-1; weak D call: TRBD1 (6 bases). V was pared by 3 bases and J by 4 bases, with 9 bases between. Germline lookup yields CDR1 SGHAT and CDR2 FQNNGV. The CDR3 consists of 13 residues. The CDR3 region has the DNA TGTGCCAGCAGCTTCCGAGGGGGCACTGAAGCTTTCTTT. This encodes CASSFRGGTEAFF. Variable domain in full (rest from reference TRBV11-2 and TRBJ1-1): EAGVAQSPRYKIIEKRQSVAFWCNPISGHATLYWYQQILGQGPKLLIQFQNNGVVDDSQLPKDRFSAERLKGVDSTLKIQPAKLEDSAVYLCASSFRGGTEAFFGQGTRLTVV.

The sample holds one count of this clone. The chain combines TRBV5-4 with TRBJ1-2; D gene uncertain. Per germline, CDR1 SGHNT and CDR2 YYREEE (reference sequence). The CDR3 is 14 amino acids. V lost 4 bases and J lost 3, with 13 bases in between. The CDR3 reads CASSEPGLYYGYTF. CDR3 in DNA: TGTGCCAGCAGCGAACCGGGTCTATACTATGGCTACACCTTC. The full variable domain, its missing parts supplied by reference TRBV5-4 and TRBJ1-2, is ETGVTQSPTHLIKTRGQQVTLRCSSQSGHNTVSWYQQALGQGPQFIFQYYREEENGRGNFPPRFSGLQFPNYSSELNVNALELDDSALYLCASSEPGLYYGYTFGSGTRLTVV.

This clone was detected only a few times. CDR3 in DNA: TGCGCCAGCAGCTGGACTAGCGGGGATTACAATGAGCAGTTCTTC. Amino acids: CASSWTSGDYNEQFF. This chain joins TRBV5-1 and TRBJ2-1; 12 bases are a match to TRBD2. V shed 3 bases and J 4 bases; nucleotides not matched to a gene: 2. The CDR3 has 15 amino acids. Germline values: CDR1 SGHRS, CDR2 YFSETQ.

This clone was seen a few times. V gene TRBV20-1 combines with J gene TRBJ2-5; no clear D gene. Gene TRBJ2-7 matches the end of the DNA better, so the J call may be wrong. From germline, CDR1 is DFQATT and CDR2 SNEGSKA (reference sequence). This CDR3 spans 10 amino acids. The CDR3, as DNA: TGCAGTGCTAGAGATCGCGAGCAGTACTTC. It translates to CSARDREQYF.

V is TRBV11-3 and J is TRBJ1-4, with D possibly TRBD1 on 6 matching bases. V lost 11 bases and J lost 5, with 15 bases in between. The CDR3 is 13 amino acids. Germline V lookup: CDR1 SGHNT, CDR2 YENEEA. In nucleotides, the CDR3 is TGTGCCTGCGGGGGCCAGAAGAATGAAAAACTGTTTTTT. Translation: CACGGQKNEKLFF.

This clone turned up a few times. The chain has TRBV30 and TRBJ1-1; D gene ambiguous. Germline CDR1 is GTSNPN and CDR2 is SVGIG (reference sequence). The CDR3 runs to 12 residues. V lost 3 bases to trimming and J lost 1 base, with 6 bases between them. The CDR3 reads CAWREENTEAFF. The DNA for the CDR3 is TGTGCCTGGAGGGAGGAGAACACTGAAGCTTTCTTT.

Of note for this clone: Within the sample, other DNA sequences also encode this same CDR3. J is TRBJ1-1 and V is TRBV6-6, with a tentative D call TRBD1 (5 bases). This CDR3 contains 14 residues. V dropped 5 bases and J dropped 2 bases, with 12 bases sitting between them. Germline CDR1 reads MNHNY; CDR2 reads SVGAGI (reference sequence). CDR3 sequence (DNA): TGTGCCAGCAGTGGGGGGGTGGGAAACACTGAAGCTTTCTTT. Protein product: CASSGGVGNTEAFF.

The V call is TRBV7-2, the J call TRBJ2-5; the D is unclear. This CDR3 has 12 residues. V dropped 4 bases and J dropped 5 bases, with 8 bases sitting between them. Germline-derived CDR1 and CDR2 are SGHTA and FQGNSA. This chain's CDR3 is CASSSTIETQYF. CDR3 DNA sequence: TGTGCCAGCAGCTCCACTATCGAGACCCAGTACTTC.